The source of this TCR beta chain is a study of cytotoxic CD8 clonotypes in ibrutinib-treated CLL. Some clones are missing from TCRdb's copy, which holds only in-frame ones; the method was immunoSEQ multiplex PCR. The sample lists roughly 300,000 clones, around 77% seen once, with 5.6% in the top ten. The CDR3 is 15 residues long. The chain employs TRBV21-1 and TRBJ2-7; TRBD1 is the table's D call, not checked against the DNA. TRBV21-1 is listed as a pseudogene. Sequences were derived from PBMCs, sampled at disease progression, from a patient treated with ibrutinib. The TCR sequence derives from a human donor with chronic lymphocytic leukemia. The CDR3 DNA follows: TGTGCCAGCAGCCCTCCGGGACAGGGTATCTACGAGCAGTACTTC. Amino acid sequence: CASSPPGQGIYEQYF.